The clone carrying this T cell receptor (beta chain) was detected once. The sample comes from a study of T cell changes during pregnancy in multiple sclerosis. The data were produced by immunoSEQ multiplex PCR, yet TCRdb's version contains in-frame clones alone and is incomplete. The sample consists of 80,000 to 100,000 clones, over 80% of them appearing once. Sequenced material: peripheral blood, taken in the first trimester of pregnancy. The clonotype was recovered from a female donor with multiple sclerosis, enrolled in a pregnancy study.

The CDR3 region has the DNA TGTGCCAGCGCGACAGGCCACTCTGGAAACACCATATATTTT. Translated: CASATGHSGNTIYF. This chain uses TRBV28 with TRBJ1-3; a weak D match, TRBD1 (6 bases). The germline CDR1 and CDR2 sequences are MDHEN and SYDVKM. Trimming removed 8 bases at V and 0 bases at J, with 11 bases between. CDR3 length equals 14 residues.